This T cell receptor beta chain was sequenced for a study of blood T cell repertoires in COVID-19. Study details: Sites in the United States, Italy and Spain provided acute and convalescent COVID-19 samples.

Sequencing used immunoSEQ multiplex PCR; TCRdb keeps in-frame clones, though not all of them. The data show about 59,000 clones, 65% to 85% seen once. In germline, CDR1 is SGHVS, CDR2 FNYEAQ. There are 15 residues in the CDR3. J lost 2 bases, V lost 5 bases, and 3 bases had no gene match. The TCR comes from a woman in her sixties or seventies with acute or convalescent COVID-19. Material for sequencing was peripheral blood. The J gene is TRBJ2-1, the V gene TRBV7-6; 10 nucleotides agree with TRBD1. CDR3 protein: CASSPTGGAYNEQFF. The CDR3 DNA follows: TGTGCCAGCAGCCCGACAGGGGGCGCCTACAATGAGCAGTTCTTC.